The entry below gives a single T cell receptor (beta chain) sequence along with its context. What it binds is not known. An even split of each subset's genomic DNA across several immunoSEQ plates was performed. Libraries were prepared by immunoSEQ multiplex PCR; TCRdb keeps only in-frame clonotypes and omits some of them. The sample includes 2 million to 2.5 million clones, 85% to 95% seen only once; the top ten take over 1.5%. CD45RO-negative, CCR7-positively selected cells formed the naive CD8 fraction, excluding terminally differentiated effector memory CD45RA+ cells. The data were taken from a study of shared clonotypes between healthy human individuals. Study summary: The plates for each donor numbered three CD4 naive, three CD4 memory, two CD8 naive and one CD8 memory. General study points: About 5% of naive CD4 clonotypes were common to several donors. The authors sampled blood alone, and tissue repertoires likely differ.

V lost 3 bases and J 5 bases, leaving 23 bases between the germline ends. Germline CDR1 reads MNHEY; CDR2 reads SMNVEV (reference sequence). CDR3 length equals 17 residues. V gene TRBV27 combines with J gene TRBJ2-7; tentative D call: TRBD2 (6 bases). Sequencing was carried out using naive CD8+ T cells from PBMCs. This clonotype was obtained from a man aged 18-30 years in good health. Some clones in this sample may be carry-over from other donors' samples. Here the CDR3 reads CASSLEGPEPTLHEQYF. The DNA of the CDR3 is TGTGCCAGCAGTTTGGAGGGCCCAGAGCCTACCCTCCACGAGCAGTACTTC.